The source of this TCR beta chain is a study of cytomegalovirus exposure and HLA in healthy donors. Primers: 60 Vbeta forward and 13 Jbeta reverse. TCRdb's table, derived via immunoSEQ multiplex PCR, lists solely in-frame clones and lacks some. The sample data list approximately 110,000 clones. Study findings and constraints: In a later analysis, compared with equally common non-associated chains, HLA-associated beta chains were more expanded. In a later analysis, V- and J-gene trimming of beta chains associated with a DCLRE1C missense variant, replicated independently.

Comments on this clone: Its specificity is unknown.

The clonotype was recovered from a man aged 50-60 years in good health and CMV-seronegative. Sequencing was carried out using PBMCs.

CDR3 coding DNA: TGTGCCAGTAGGGCAGCGCTAAAACTGTTTTTT. It is translated as CASRAALKLFF. This rearrangement joins TRBV19 to TRBJ1-4, with D uncertain. Per the germline V gene, CDR1 is LNHDA and CDR2 is SQIVND (reference sequence). Trimming shortened V by 6 bases and J by 10 bases, and 9 bases separated the two germline ends. This CDR3 is 11 amino acids long. The variable domain in full, completed from reference TRBV19 and TRBJ1-4, reads DGGITQSPKYLFRKEGQNVTLSCEQNLNHDAMYWYRQDPGQGLRLIYYSQIVNDFQKGDIAEGYSVSREKKESFPLTVTSAQKNPTAFYLCASRAALKLFFGSGTQLSVL.